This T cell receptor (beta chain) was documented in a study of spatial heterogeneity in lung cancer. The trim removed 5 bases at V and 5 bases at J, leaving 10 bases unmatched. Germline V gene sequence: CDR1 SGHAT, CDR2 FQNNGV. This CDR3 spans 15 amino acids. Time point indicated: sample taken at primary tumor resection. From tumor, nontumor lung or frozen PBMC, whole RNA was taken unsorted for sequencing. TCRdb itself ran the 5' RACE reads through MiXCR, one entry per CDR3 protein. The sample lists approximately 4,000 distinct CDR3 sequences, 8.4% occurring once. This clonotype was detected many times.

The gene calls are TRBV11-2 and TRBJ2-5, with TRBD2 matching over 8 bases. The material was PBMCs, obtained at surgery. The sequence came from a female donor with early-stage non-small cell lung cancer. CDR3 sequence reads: CASSLTGGVAETQYF. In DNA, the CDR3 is TGTGCCAGCAGCCTGACCGGGGGGGTCGCGGAGACCCAGTACTTC.